The clone carrying this TCR beta chain was seen at least ten times. This may come from a read error, since a much larger clone is one base off. Here the CDR3 omits its conserved ending phenylalanine or tryptophan, so a read error is the likely source. This CDR3 comprises 17 residues. From germline, CDR1 is SGHAT and CDR2 FQNNGV. V lost 4 bases, J lost 7 bases, and 15 bases stayed unmatched. The sample is drawn from a study of T cells in Graves' hyperthyroidism and ophthalmopathy. Diagnoses rested on clinical symptoms, serum thyroxine and TRAb, thyroid ultrasound and orbital computed tomography. The CDR3 regions of TCR beta were amplified from RNA transcripts. When the TCR CDR3 underwent first-round RT-PCR, the HTBI primer set was used. TCRdb ran MiXCR on the multiplex PCR reads and lists one entry per CDR3 protein. The profile shows about 520,000 distinct CDR3 sequences, approximately 25% of them singletons.

This sequence was found in a woman in her 30s with Graves' ophthalmopathy. Sequencing used blood. This chain connects TRBV11-2 to TRBJ1-2, with 10 bases aligning to TRBD1. CDR3 DNA: TGTGCCAGCAGCTCCTCAGGGGGGACAGGGGTATTGGGTGGCTACACCCTC. Residues: CASSSSGGTGVLGGYTL.